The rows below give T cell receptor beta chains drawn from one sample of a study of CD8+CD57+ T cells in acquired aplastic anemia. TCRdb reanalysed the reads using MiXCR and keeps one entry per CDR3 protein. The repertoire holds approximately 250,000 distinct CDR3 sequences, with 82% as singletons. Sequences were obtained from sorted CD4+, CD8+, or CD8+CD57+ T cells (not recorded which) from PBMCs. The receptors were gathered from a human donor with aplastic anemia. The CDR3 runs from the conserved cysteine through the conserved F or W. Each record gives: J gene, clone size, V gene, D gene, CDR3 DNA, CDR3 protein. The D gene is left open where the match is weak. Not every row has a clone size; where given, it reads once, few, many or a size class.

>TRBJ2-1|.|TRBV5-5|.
TGTGCCAGCAGTTCGGCGGCGTTCTACAATGAGCAGTTCTTC
CASSSAAFYNEQFF
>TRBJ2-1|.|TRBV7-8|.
TGTGCCAGCAGCTTAGGGGTCTGCCCCAATGCGCAGTTTTTC
CASSLGVCPNAQFF
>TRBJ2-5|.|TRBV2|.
TGTGCCAGCAGCGAGGGCAGTGAGCAACAGCCCCAGCACTTC
CASSEGSEQQPQHF
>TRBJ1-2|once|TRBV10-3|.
TGTGCCATCAGTTCGTCGCCGGGCACTGACTCCGACCACACCTTC
CAISSSPGTDSDHTF
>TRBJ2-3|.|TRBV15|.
TGTGCCACCAGCGGCGGGGGCGGTCCCGACGAGCAGTATTTT
CATSGGGGPDEQYF
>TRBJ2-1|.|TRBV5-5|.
TGCGCCAGCAGCCACCGCGGACGAAACGGTCAGGATGAGCAGTTCTTC
CASSHRGRNGQDEQFF
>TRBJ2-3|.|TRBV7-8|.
TGTGCCAGCAGCTTAGGGGGAGGAGCCGATAAGTATTTT
CASSLGGGADKYF
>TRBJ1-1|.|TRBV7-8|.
TGTGCCAGCAGCTTAGAGCGGGGTCCCGACACGCAAGATTTCTTT
CASSLERGPDTQDFF
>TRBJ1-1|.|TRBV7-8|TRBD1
TGTGCCAGCAGCTTAGATCTGACAGGGACAGCTCTATCTTTCTTT
CASSLDLTGTALSFF
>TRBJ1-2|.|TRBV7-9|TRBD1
TGTGCCAGCAGCGTCTCGGCAGGGGGTGCCTCTGGGTACACCTTC
CASSVSAGGASGYTF
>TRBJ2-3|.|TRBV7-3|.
TGTGCCAGCAGCTTTGGCGGAGGTTGGGGTATGCCCTATTTT
CASSFGGGWGMPYF
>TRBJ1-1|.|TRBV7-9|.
TGTGCCAGCAGCTCACCGTTAGTCCGATACACTGAAGCTTTCTTT
CASSSPLVRYTEAFF
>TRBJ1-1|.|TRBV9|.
TGTGCCAGCAGCGCCGGGACTCGCGGAATAGGTACCCCTGAAGCTTTCTTT
CASSAGTRGIGTPEAFF
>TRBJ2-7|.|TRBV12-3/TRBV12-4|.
TGTGCCAGCAGGTGCACAGGGGAGGACTACGGGCAGTACTTC
CASRCTGEDYGQYF
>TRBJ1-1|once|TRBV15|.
TGTGCCACCAGCCGGACATATAACACTGAAGCTTTCTTT
CATSRTYNTEAFF
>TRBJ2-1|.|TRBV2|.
TGTGCCAGCGGGGACGGGGGCACCTACAATGAGCAGTTCTTC
CASGDGGTYNEQFF
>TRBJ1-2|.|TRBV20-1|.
TGCAGTGCTAGAGATCCCACAGGGTTTCATTTATCCGGCTATGGCTACACCTTC
CSARDPTGFHLSGYGYTF
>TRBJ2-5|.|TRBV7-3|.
TGTGCCACCAGCGAAGGCAGAGGGCAAGAGACCCAGTACTTC
CATSEGRGQETQYF
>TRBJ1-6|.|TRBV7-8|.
TGTGCCAGCAGCTTAGGGGAGGGTGCCTATACTCAGTATCTCCACTTT
CASSLGEGAYTQYLHF
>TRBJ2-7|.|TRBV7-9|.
TGTGCCAGCAGCTTAGCGGGTAGCTACGGGGCCAACGTCGAGCAGTACTTC
CASSLAGSYGANVEQYF
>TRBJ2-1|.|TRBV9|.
TGTGCCAGCAGCGTAGGGTGGCTCTCCTACAATGAGCAGTTCTTC
CASSVGWLSYNEQFF
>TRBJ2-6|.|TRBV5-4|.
TGTGCCAGCAGCTTTTGGAGCGCTGGGGCCAACGTCCTGACTTTC
CASSFWSAGANVLTF
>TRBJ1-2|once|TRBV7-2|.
TGTGCCAGCAGCTTGGAGGGGGACTGGCGGGTCTATGTCTACACCTTC
CASSLEGDWRVYVYTF
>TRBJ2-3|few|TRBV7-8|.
TGTGCCAGCAGCGATGGGGGGGCCCATGAGCAGTATTTT
CASSDGGAHEQYF
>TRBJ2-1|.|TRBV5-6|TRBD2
TGTGCCAGCAGCTTGAGGAGGGGCGGGAGCAGCAATGAGCAGTTCTTC
CASSLRRGGSSNEQFF
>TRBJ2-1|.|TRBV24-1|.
TGTGCCACCAGTGACGTAGGGGACAATGAGCAGTTCTTC
CATSDVGDNEQFF
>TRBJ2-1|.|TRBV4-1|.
TGCGCCAGCAGCATAGCCTACAATGAGCAGTTCTTC
CASSIAYNEQFF
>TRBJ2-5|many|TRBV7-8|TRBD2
TGTGCCAGCAGCATAGCGGGCGGGCCCGAGACGCAGTATTTC
CASSIAGGPETQYF
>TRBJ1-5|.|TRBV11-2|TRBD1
TGTGCCAGCAGCTCCGGACAGGGGAAGCCCCAGCATTTT
CASSSGQGKPQHF
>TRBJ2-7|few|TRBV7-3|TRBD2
TGTGCCAGCAGCTTAACGAAGCGGGGGTGTCTGTTGTACGAGCAGTACTTC
CASSLTKRGCLLYEQYF
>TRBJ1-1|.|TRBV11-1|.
TGTGCCAGCAGCGGGGGGGGGGGGGGGGTGAACACTGAAGCTTTCTTT
CASSGGGGGVNTEAFF